These 4 T cell receptor beta chains were all obtained from the same sample, sequenced in a study of OX40 agonist ivuxolimab in advanced cancers. Profiling relied on immunoSEQ multiplex PCR, and the TCRdb table lists in-frame clones only, not all of them. The sample has over 55,000 clones, 90% seen once; the top ten hold roughly 1.8%. The sequences come from CD4+ or CD8+ T cells sorted from blood, collected in a trial of the OX40 agonist ivuxolimab. The source is an adult with an advanced solid tumor such as melanoma, head and neck, liver or kidney cancer.

This rearrangement joins TRBV4-3 to TRBJ1-2, with D perhaps matching TRBD1 (5 bases). This CDR3 region has 16 residues. V was shortened by 0 bases and J by 8 bases, with 19 bases between the two germline ends. Per germline, CDR1 LGHNA and CDR2 YSLEER. CDR3 sequence reads: CASSQEEGLGEGGYTF. The CDR3 nucleotides read TGCGCCAGCAGCCAAGAAGAGGGTTTAGGGGAGGGAGGCTACACCTTC.

The CDR3 region has the DNA TGTGCCAGCAGCCTCCCCCAAAGTGAGCAGTTCTTC. It yields the protein CASSLPQSEQFF. V gene TRBV13 combines with J gene TRBJ2-1; no clear D gene. Germline CDR1 PRHDT, CDR2 FYEKMQ (reference sequence). The CDR3 is 12 residues long. Trimming left V 5 bases short and J 9 bases short, with 11 bases between.

The CDR3: CASSLTDVMHGYTF. The CDR3 region has the DNA TGTGCCAGCAGCTTGACAGATGTCATGCATGGCTACACCTTC. The V call is TRBV5-4, the J call TRBJ1-2; D gene unclear. Germline V CDR1 and CDR2: SGHNT, YYREEE (reference sequence). V was pared by 1 base and J by 6 bases, with 13 bases between. This CDR3 region has 14 residues.

V gene TRBV7-8 combines with J gene TRBJ2-3; 10 bases line up with TRBD2. The CDR3 runs 22 residues. CDR1 SGHVS and CDR2 FQNEAQ come from the germline V gene. V shed 0 bases and J 0 bases; nucleotides not matched to a gene: 18. The DNA of the CDR3 is TGTGCCAGCAGCTTAGCGATGTGGTTGGCTAGCGGGGGACCCACTAGCACAGATACGCAGTATTTT. Translating it yields CASSLAMWLASGGPTSTDTQYF.